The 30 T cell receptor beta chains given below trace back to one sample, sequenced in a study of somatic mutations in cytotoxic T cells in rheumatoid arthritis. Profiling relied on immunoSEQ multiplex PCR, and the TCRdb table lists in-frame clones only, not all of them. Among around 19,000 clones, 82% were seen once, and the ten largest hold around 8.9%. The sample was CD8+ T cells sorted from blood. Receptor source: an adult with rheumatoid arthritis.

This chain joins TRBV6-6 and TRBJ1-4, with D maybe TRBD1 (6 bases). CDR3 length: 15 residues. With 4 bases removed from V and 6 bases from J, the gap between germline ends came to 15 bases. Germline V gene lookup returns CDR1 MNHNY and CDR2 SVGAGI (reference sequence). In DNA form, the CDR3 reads TGTGCCAGCAGTTCCCAAGGGGGGTTGGATGAAAAACTGTTTTTT. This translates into CASSSQGGLDEKLFF.

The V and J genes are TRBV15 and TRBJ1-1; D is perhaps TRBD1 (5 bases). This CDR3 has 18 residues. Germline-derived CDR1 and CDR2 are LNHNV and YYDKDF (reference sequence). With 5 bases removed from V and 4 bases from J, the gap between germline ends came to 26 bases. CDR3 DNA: TGTGCCACCAGCGTCTCACTATTCCGGTCTCAGGGAACCACTGAAGCTTTCTTT. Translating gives CATSVSLFRSQGTTEAFF.

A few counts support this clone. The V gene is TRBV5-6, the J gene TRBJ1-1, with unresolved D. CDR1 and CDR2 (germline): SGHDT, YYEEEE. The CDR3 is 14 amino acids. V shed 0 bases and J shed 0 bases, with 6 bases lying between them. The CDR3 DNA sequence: TGTGCCAGCAGCTTGGTCGCCCTGAACACTGAAGCTTTCTTT. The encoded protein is CASSLVALNTEAFF. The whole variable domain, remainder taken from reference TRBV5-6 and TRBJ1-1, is DAGVTQSPTHLIKTRGQQVTLRCSPKSGHDTVSWYQQALGQGPQFIFQYYEEEERQRGNFPDRFSGHQFPNYSSELNVNALLLGDSALYLCASSLVALNTEAFFGQGTRLTVV.

CDR3 sequence: CASRPRTGGGQPQHF. The DNA for the CDR3 is TGTGCCAGCAGACCAAGGACAGGGGGGGGACAGCCCCAGCATTTT. V is TRBV6-1 and J is TRBJ1-5, with 10 nucleotides matching TRBD1. The CDR3 has 15 amino acids. V gave up 6 bases and J gave up 7 bases; unmatched junction bases: 9. Per the germline V gene, CDR1 is MNHNS and CDR2 is SASEGT.

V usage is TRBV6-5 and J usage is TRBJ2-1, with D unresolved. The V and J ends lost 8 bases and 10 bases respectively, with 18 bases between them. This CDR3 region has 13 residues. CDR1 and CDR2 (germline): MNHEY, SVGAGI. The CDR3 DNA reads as TGTGCCAGCGGTCCTAGGATCTCTTACGAGCAGTTCTTC. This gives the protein CASGPRISYEQFF.

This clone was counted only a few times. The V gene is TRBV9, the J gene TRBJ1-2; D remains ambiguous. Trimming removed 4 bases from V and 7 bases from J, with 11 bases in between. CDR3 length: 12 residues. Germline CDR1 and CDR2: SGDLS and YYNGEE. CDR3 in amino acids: CASSLNSGGYTF. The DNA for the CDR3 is TGTGCCAGCAGCCTAAACTCTGGTGGCTACACCTTC.

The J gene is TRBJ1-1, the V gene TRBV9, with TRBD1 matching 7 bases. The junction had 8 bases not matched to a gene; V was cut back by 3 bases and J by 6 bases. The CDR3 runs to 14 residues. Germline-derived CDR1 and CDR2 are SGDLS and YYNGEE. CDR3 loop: CASSAGQRIAEAFF. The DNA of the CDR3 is TGTGCCAGCAGCGCGGGACAGAGGATCGCTGAAGCTTTCTTT.

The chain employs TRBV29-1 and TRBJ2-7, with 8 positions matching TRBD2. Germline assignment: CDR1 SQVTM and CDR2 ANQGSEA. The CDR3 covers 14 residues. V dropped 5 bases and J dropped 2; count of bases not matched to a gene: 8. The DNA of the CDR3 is TGCAGCGTTAAACCGGGACTAGGCCCCTACGAGCAGTACTTC. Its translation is CSVKPGLGPYEQYF.

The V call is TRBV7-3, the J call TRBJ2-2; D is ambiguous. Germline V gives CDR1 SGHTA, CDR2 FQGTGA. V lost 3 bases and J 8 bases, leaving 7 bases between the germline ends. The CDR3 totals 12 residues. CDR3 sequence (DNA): TGTGCCAGCAGCTTTAGCCAAGGGGAGCTGTTTTTT. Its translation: CASSFSQGELFF.

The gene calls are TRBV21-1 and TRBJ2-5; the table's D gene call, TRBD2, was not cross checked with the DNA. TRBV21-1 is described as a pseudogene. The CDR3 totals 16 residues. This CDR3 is CASSRSDLSRQETQYF. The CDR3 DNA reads TGTGCCAGCAGCAGAAGCGACCTCTCACGGCAAGAGACCCAGTACTTC.

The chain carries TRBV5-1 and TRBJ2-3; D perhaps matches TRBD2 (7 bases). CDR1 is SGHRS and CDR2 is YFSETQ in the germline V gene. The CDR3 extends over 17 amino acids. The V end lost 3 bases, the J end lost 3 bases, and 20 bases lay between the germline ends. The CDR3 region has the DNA TGCGCCAGCAGCTGGGGGGCGCGGGAGAAGGTAACAGATACGCAGTATTTT. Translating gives CASSWGAREKVTDTQYF.

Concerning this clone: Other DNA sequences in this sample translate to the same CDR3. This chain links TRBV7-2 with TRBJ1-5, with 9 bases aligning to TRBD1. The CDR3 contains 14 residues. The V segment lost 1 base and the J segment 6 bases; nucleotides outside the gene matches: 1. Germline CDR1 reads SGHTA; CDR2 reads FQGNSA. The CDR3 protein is CASSLGQGVQPQHF. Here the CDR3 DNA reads TGTGCCAGCAGCTTAGGACAGGGGGTTCAGCCCCAGCATTTT.

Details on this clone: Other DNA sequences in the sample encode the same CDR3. The CDR3 is CASSLGYEQYF. The CDR3 nucleotides are TGTGCCAGCAGTTTGGGGTACGAGCAGTACTTC. The gene calls are TRBV27 and TRBJ2-7; D is uncertain. CDR1 is MNHEY, CDR2 SMNVEV, per germline (reference sequence). Deletions cut 3 bases from V and 4 bases from J, with 4 bases between. The CDR3 totals 11 residues.

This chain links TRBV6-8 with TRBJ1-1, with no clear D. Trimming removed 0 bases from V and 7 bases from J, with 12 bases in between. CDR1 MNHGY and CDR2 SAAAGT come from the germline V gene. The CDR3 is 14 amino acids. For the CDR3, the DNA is TGTGCCAGCAGTTACTCGAGGAGTATGGGTGAAGCTTTCTTT. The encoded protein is CASSYSRSMGEAFF.

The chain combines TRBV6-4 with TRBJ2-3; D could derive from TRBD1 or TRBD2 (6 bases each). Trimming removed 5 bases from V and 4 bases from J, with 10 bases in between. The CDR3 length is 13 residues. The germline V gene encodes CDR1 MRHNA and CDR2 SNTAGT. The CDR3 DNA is TGTGCCAGCAGTTCGGGGGCCGCAGATACGCAGTATTTT. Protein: CASSSGAADTQYF.

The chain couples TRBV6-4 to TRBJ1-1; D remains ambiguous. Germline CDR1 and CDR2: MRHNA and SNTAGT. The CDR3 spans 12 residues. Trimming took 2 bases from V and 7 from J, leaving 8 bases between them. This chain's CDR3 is CASSDRAGEAFF. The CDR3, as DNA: TGTGCCAGCAGTGACAGGGCGGGTGAAGCTTTCTTT.

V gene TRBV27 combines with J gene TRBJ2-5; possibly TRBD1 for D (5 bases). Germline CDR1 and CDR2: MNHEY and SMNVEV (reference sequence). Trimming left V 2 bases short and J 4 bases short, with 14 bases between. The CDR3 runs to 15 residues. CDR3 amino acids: CASSLGAPYRETQYF. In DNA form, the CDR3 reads TGTGCCAGCAGTTTAGGGGCACCCTACCGAGAGACCCAGTACTTC.

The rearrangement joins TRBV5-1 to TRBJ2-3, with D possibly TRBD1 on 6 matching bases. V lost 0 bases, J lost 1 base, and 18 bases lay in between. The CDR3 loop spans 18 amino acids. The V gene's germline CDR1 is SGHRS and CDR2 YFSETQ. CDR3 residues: CASSLVGTHNTGTDTQYF. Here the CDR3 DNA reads TGCGCCAGCAGCTTGGTGGGGACACATAACACGGGCACAGATACGCAGTATTTT.

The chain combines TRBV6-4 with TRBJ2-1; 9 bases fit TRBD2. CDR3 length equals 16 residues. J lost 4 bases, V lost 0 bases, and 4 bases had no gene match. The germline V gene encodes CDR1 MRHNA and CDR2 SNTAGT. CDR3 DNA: TGTGCCAGCAGTGACTCTTCTAGCGGGGAGTACAATGAGCAGTTCTTC. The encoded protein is CASSDSSSGEYNEQFF.

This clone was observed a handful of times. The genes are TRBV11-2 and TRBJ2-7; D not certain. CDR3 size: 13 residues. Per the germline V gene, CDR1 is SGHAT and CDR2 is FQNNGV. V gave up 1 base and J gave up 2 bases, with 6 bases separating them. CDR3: CASSLATTYEQYF. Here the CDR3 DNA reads TGTGCCAGCAGCTTAGCTACCACCTACGAGCAGTACTTC. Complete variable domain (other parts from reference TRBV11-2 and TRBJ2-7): EAGVAQSPRYKIIEKRQSVAFWCNPISGHATLYWYQQILGQGPKLLIQFQNNGVVDDSQLPKDRFSAERLKGVDSTLKIQPAKLEDSAVYLCASSLATTYEQYFGPGTRLTVT.

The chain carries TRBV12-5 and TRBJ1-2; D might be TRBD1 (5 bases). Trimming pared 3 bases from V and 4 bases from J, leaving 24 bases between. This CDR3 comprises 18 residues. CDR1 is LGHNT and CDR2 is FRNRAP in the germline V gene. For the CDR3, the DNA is TGTGCTAGTGGTTTCCCCCCGGGGGGTCCCTCTTTGGGCTATGGCTACACCTTC. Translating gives CASGFPPGGPSLGYGYTF. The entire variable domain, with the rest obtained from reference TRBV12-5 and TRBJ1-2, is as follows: DARVTQTPRHKVTEMGQEVTMRCQPILGHNTVFWYRQTMMQGLELLAYFRNRAPLDDSGMPKDRFSAEMPDATLATLKIQPSEPRDSAVYFCASGFPPGGPSLGYGYTFGSGTRLTVV.

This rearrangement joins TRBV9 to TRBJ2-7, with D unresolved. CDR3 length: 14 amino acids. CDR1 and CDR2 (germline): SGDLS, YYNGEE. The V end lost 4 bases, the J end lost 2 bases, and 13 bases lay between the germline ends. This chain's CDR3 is CASSTGSQAYEQYF. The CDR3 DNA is TGTGCCAGCAGCACCGGGTCGCAGGCCTACGAGCAGTACTTC. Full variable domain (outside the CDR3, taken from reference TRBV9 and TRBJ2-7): DSGVTQTPKHLITATGQRVTLRCSPRSGDLSVYWYQQSLDQGLQFLIQYYNGEERAKGNILERFSAQQFPDLHSELNLSSLELGDSALYFCASSTGSQAYEQYFGPGTRLTVT.

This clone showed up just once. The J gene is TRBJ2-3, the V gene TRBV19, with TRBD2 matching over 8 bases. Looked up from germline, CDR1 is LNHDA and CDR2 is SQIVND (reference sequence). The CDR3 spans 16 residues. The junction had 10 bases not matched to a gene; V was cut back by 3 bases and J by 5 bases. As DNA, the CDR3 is TGTGCCAGTAGTATCCTAGGACTAGCCTTGGAAGATACGCAGTATTTT. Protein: CASSILGLALEDTQYF.

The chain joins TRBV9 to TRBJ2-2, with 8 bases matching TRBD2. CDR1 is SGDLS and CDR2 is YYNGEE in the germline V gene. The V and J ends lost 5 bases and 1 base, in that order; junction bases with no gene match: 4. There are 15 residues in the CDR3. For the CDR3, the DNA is TGTGCCAGCAGTATTAGCGGGGTGAACACCGGGGAGCTGTTTTTT. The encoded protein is CASSISGVNTGELFF.

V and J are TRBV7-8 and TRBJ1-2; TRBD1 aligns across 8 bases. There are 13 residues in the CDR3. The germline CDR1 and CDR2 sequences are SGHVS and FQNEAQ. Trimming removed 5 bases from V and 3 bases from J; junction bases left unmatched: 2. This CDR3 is CASSLTGDYGYTF. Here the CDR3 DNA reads TGTGCCAGCAGCCTGACAGGGGACTATGGCTACACCTTC.

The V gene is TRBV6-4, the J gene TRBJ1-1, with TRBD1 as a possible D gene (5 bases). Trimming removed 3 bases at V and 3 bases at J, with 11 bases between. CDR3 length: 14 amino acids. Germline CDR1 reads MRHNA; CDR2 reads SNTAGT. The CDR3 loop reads CASSEGGVYTEAFF. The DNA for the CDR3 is TGTGCCAGCAGTGAGGGAGGGGTGTACACTGAAGCTTTCTTT.

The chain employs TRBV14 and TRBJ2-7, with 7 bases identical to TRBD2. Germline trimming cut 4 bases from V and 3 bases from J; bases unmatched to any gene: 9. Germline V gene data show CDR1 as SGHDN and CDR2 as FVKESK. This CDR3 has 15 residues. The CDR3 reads CASSPGLGEGYEQYF. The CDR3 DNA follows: TGTGCCAGCAGCCCTGGCCTTGGGGAGGGCTACGAGCAGTACTTC.

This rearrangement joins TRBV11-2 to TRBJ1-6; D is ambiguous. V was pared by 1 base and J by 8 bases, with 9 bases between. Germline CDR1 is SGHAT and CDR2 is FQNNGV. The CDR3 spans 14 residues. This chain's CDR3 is CASSLAVPDSPLHF. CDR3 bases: TGTGCCAGCAGCTTAGCGGTTCCAGATTCACCCCTCCACTTT.

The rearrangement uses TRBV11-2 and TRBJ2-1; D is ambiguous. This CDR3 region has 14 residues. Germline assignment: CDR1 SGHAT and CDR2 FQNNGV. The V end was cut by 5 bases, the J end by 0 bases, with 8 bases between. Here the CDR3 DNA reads TGTGCCAGCAGCGGATACAGCTCCTACAATGAGCAGTTCTTC. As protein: CASSGYSSYNEQFF. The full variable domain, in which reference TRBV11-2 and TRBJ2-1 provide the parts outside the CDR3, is EAGVAQSPRYKIIEKRQSVAFWCNPISGHATLYWYQQILGQGPKLLIQFQNNGVVDDSQLPKDRFSAERLKGVDSTLKIQPAKLEDSAVYLCASSGYSSYNEQFFGPGTRLTVL.

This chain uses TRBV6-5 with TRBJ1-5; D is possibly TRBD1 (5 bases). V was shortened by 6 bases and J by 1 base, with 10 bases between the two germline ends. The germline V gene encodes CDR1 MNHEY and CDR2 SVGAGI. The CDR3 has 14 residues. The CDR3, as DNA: TGTGCCAGCAGGGGGGGGTTCAGCAATCAGCCCCAGCATTTT. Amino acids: CASRGGFSNQPQHF.